The 10 T cell receptor beta chains in this list originate from one sample, sequenced in a study of shared T cell receptors in the human thymus. The assay was immunoSEQ multiplex PCR, and TCRdb's table has in-frame clones only and misses some. The sample includes hundreds of thousands of clones, around 93% of them seen just once. Sample: thymocytes. The receptors stem from a human donor.

The chain couples TRBV6-1 to TRBJ1-3, with D perhaps TRBD1 (5 bases). Germline V gene lookup returns CDR1 MNHNS and CDR2 SASEGT. The V end lost 5 bases, the J end lost 5 bases, and 13 bases lay between the germline ends. This CDR3 region has 14 residues. CDR3 in amino acids: CASSTGYPRNTIYF. The CDR3 bases are TGTGCCAGCAGTACAGGATATCCCAGAAACACCATATATTTT.

The rearrangement joins TRBV4-3 to TRBJ2-1; TRBD1 agrees at 9 bases. The CDR3 runs 16 residues. V shed 5 bases, J shed 0 bases, and the junction held 5 bases outside the gene matches. CDR1 and CDR2 (germline): LGHNA, YSLEER. CDR3 loop: CASSEGQGSSYNEQFF. The CDR3 region has the DNA TGCGCCAGCAGCGAGGGACAGGGAAGCTCCTACAATGAGCAGTTCTTC.

This clone was seen a handful of times. This sequence joins TRBV7-8 and TRBJ2-3; 8 positions agree with TRBD2. The CDR3 contains 18 residues. Germline trimming cut 3 bases from V and 2 bases from J; bases unmatched to any gene: 13. Per the germline V gene, CDR1 is SGHVS and CDR2 is FQNEAQ. Here the CDR3 DNA reads TGTGCCAGCAGCTTCCCGAGGGGGACTAGTACGGCCACAGATACGCAGTATTTT. Translation gives CASSFPRGTSTATDTQYF.

J is TRBJ1-2 and V is TRBV19; D is unclear. V was shortened by 0 bases and J by 5 bases, with 10 bases between the two germline ends. This CDR3 is built from 14 residues. The germline V gene encodes CDR1 LNHDA and CDR2 SQIVND (reference sequence). CDR3: CASSIDARFYGYTF. CDR3 nucleotide sequence: TGTGCCAGTAGTATAGATGCCCGTTTTTATGGCTACACCTTC.

The V call is TRBV2, the J call TRBJ2-7; possibly TRBD1 or TRBD2 for D (6 bases each). The CDR3 runs 14 residues. Germline V gene lookup returns CDR1 SNHLY and CDR2 FYNNEI. V shed 6 bases and J shed 3 bases, with 15 bases lying between them. The CDR3 loop is CASRGAGPCYEQYF. The CDR3 region has the DNA TGTGCCAGCAGGGGGGCGGGACCCTGCTACGAGCAGTACTTC.

This chain links TRBV4-2 with TRBJ1-2, with TRBD1 identical over 9 bases. The V gene end was trimmed by 6 bases and the J gene end by 0 bases; junction bases not matched to a gene: 11. The CDR3 is 17 amino acids. From germline, CDR1 is LGHNA and CDR2 YNFKEQ. CDR3 loop: CASRPHRGLGPNYGYTF. The CDR3 DNA sequence: TGTGCCAGCAGGCCACACAGGGGGCTAGGTCCTAACTATGGCTACACCTTC.

The chain employs TRBV7-3 and TRBJ2-1; TRBD1 matches at 8 bases. Unmatched junction bases numbered 13, after V lost 5 bases and J lost 7 bases. The germline V gene has CDR1 SGHTA and CDR2 FQGTGA. CDR3 length equals 16 residues. The CDR3 is CASSARSRGPINEQFF. The CDR3 DNA is TGTGCCAGCAGCGCCCGGAGCAGGGGGCCTATAAATGAGCAGTTCTTC.

Notes on this clone: A junction end diverges from the germline sequence, so it may reflect a read error. The chain carries TRBV6-5 and TRBJ1-2; D remains unclear. The CDR3 extends over 11 amino acids. The germline V gene has CDR1 MNHEY and CDR2 SVGAGI. The CDR3 spells CASSYAGRWAF. The CDR3 DNA reads TGTGCCAGCAGTTACGCCGGGCGGTGGGCCTTC.

The chain uses TRBV5-1 and TRBJ2-3; D remains unclear. The CDR3 has 15 amino acids. The germline gives CDR1 SGHRS, CDR2 YFSETQ. V gave up 0 bases and J gave up 2 bases, with 10 bases separating them. CDR3 sequence reads: CASSLGRRPTDTQYF. CDR3 bases: TGCGCCAGCAGCTTGGGTAGGAGACCCACAGATACGCAGTATTTT.

The V and J genes are TRBV5-8 and TRBJ2-1; D gene uncertain. Germline CDR1 and CDR2: SGHTS and YDEGEE. The V gene lost 5 bases and the J gene lost 9 bases, with 6 bases spanning the gap. This CDR3 contains 10 residues. CDR3 sequence reads: CASRPGEQFF. CDR3 bases: TGTGCCAGCAGGCCTGGTGAGCAGTTCTTC.